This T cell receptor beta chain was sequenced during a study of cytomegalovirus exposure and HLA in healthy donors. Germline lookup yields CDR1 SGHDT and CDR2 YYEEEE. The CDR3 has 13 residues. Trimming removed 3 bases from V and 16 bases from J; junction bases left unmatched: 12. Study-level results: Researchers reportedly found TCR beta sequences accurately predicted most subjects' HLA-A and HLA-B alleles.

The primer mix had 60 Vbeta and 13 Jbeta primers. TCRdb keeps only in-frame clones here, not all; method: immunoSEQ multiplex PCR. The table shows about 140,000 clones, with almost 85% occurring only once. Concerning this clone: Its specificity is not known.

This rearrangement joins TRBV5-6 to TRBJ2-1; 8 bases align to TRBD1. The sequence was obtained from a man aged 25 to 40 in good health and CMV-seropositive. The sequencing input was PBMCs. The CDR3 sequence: CASSSPTGDDRFF. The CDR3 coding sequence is TGTGCCAGCAGCTCACCGACAGGGGATGATCGATTCTTC.